Each of the 14 T cell receptor beta chains below was sequenced from the same sample in a study of T-cell memory formation after mild COVID-19. A single record per CDR3 protein comes from TCRdb applying MiXCR to the 5' RACE reads. Here the sample spans over 150,000 distinct CDR3 sequences, 15% to 20% being singletons. The sequenced sample consisted of PBMCs or a T cell subset sorted from them (not recorded which). The receptors shown here come from a man between 18 and 29 years old who had mild COVID-19 (a few samples of this study predate the infection). Cell type and time point are not known.

This clonotype appeared a few times. The J gene is TRBJ2-6, the V gene TRBV19, with D maybe TRBD1 (5 bases). Trimming shortened V by 3 bases and J by 2 bases, and 8 bases separated the two germline ends. The CDR3 contains 15 residues. Germline-derived CDR1 and CDR2 are LNHDA and SQIVND (reference sequence). CDR3 protein: CASSIQGAGANVLTF. As DNA, the CDR3 is TGTGCCAGTAGTATCCAGGGCGCTGGGGCCAACGTCCTGACTTTC.

The chain has TRBV5-1 and TRBJ2-1, with 14 bases that match TRBD2. V shed 3 bases and J 7 bases; nucleotides not matched to a gene: 6. Germline CDR1 and CDR2: SGHRS and YFSETQ. The CDR3 loop spans 16 amino acids. The CDR3 DNA sequence: TGCGCCAGCAGCTACCTAGGGACTAGCGGGGGAAATGAGCAGTTCTTC. It translates to CASSYLGTSGGNEQFF. Full variable domain (rest looked up from reference TRBV5-1 and TRBJ2-1): KAGVTQTPRYLIKTRGQQVTLSCSPISGHRSVSWYQQTPGQGLQFLFEYFSETQRNKGNFPGRFSGRQFSNSRSEMNVSTLELGDSALYLCASSYLGTSGGNEQFFGPGTRLTVL.

The chain links TRBV20-1 to TRBJ1-5, with D uncertain. Trimming removed 3 bases at V and 3 bases at J, with 12 bases between. This CDR3 is built from 14 residues. Germline V gives CDR1 DFQATT, CDR2 SNEGSKA (reference sequence). CDR3 sequence: CSASQSTPNQPQHF. The CDR3 bases are TGCAGTGCTAGCCAGTCGACCCCCAATCAGCCCCAGCATTTT.

This clonotype was seen a few times. The CDR3 DNA follows: TGTGCCAGCTCGAGCGGGCTTAACTATGGCTACACCTTC. As protein: CASSSGLNYGYTF. The V and J genes are TRBV12-3 or TRBV12-4 and TRBJ1-2; D call uncertain. The CDR3 loop spans 13 amino acids. Trimming cost V 8 bases and J 1 base, with 11 bases left between them.

This clonotype has only a few counts. The rearrangement uses TRBV15 and TRBJ2-7; perhaps D is TRBD1 or TRBD2 (5 bases each). The CDR3 loop spans 17 amino acids. From germline, CDR1 is LNHNV and CDR2 YYDKDF (reference sequence). The V gene lost 5 bases and the J gene lost 1 base, with 21 bases spanning the gap. The CDR3 is CATSDYVRDGASYEQYF. CDR3 coding DNA: TGTGCCACCAGCGACTACGTCAGGGACGGGGCTTCCTACGAGCAGTACTTC. Full variable domain (outside the CDR3, taken from reference TRBV15 and TRBJ2-7): DAMVIQNPRYQVTQFGKPVTLSCSQTLNHNVMYWYQQKSSQAPKLLFHYYDKDFNNEADTPDNFQSRRPNTSFCFLDIRSPGLGDTAMYLCATSDYVRDGASYEQYFGPGTRLTVT.

The rearrangement joins TRBV7-9 to TRBJ2-2; no reliable D call. This CDR3 has 14 residues. Germline V CDR1 and CDR2: SEHNR, FQNEAQ (reference sequence). V lost 2 bases and J 6 bases, leaving 10 bases between the germline ends. In DNA form, the CDR3 reads TGTGCCAGCAGCTTACTCTTATCCGCCGGGGAGCTGTTTTTT. This translates into CASSLLLSAGELFF.

The rearrangement links TRBV5-1 to TRBJ1-6; a possible D gene is TRBD1 (6 bases). Germline loops: CDR1 SGHRS, CDR2 YFSETQ. The CDR3 is 16 amino acids. V was pared by 0 bases and J by 6 bases, with 13 bases between. The DNA of the CDR3 is TGCGCCAGCAGCTTGGCGTTTGCAGGGGCTAATTCACCCCTCCACTTT. It codes for CASSLAFAGANSPLHF.

The chain recombines TRBV21-1 with TRBJ1-5; TRBD1 was called by the table and not checked on the DNA. TRBV21-1 constitutes a pseudogene. CDR3 length equals 13 residues. CDR3 in DNA: TGTGCCAGCAGCCCACGGGGGAATCAGCCCCAGCATTTT. It codes for CASSPRGNQPQHF.

The chain is built from TRBV27 and TRBJ2-5; possibly TRBD1 for D (6 bases). V lost 3 bases and J lost 4, with 9 bases in between. The CDR3 has 13 amino acids. Germline V gene lookup returns CDR1 MNHEY and CDR2 SMNVEV (reference sequence). The CDR3 spells CASSFDRIETQYF. For the CDR3, the DNA is TGTGCCAGCAGTTTCGACAGGATAGAGACCCAGTACTTC.

This clonotype was seen many times. The chain employs TRBV5-1 and TRBJ1-1; TRBD1 is a possible D gene (6 bases). There are 17 residues in the CDR3. Germline V gene data show CDR1 as SGHRS and CDR2 as YFSETQ. With 2 bases removed from V and 6 bases from J, the gap between germline ends came to 23 bases. CDR3 in DNA: TGCGCCAGCAGCTTTAGAGGGGGGAATTTTGAGGCTTCTGAAGCTTTCTTT. It encodes CASSFRGGNFEASEAFF.

This sequence joins TRBV6-2 or TRBV6-3 and TRBJ1-2; TRBD1 matches at 8 bases. There are 12 residues in the CDR3. Per germline, CDR1 MNHEY and CDR2 SVGEGT. J lost 8 bases, V lost 6 bases, and 5 bases had no gene match. The chain's CDR3 is CASSTAGGGYTF. In DNA, the CDR3 is TGTGCCAGCAGCACAGCAGGGGGCGGCTACACCTTC.

The chain uses TRBV4-3 and TRBJ2-2; D possibly corresponds to TRBD1 (5 bases). This CDR3 is 18 amino acids long. Germline V gene lookup returns CDR1 LGHNA and CDR2 YSLEER. Trimming pared 0 bases from V and 0 bases from J, leaving 14 bases between. CDR3 sequence reads: CASSQEVLTGSNTGELFF. CDR3 in DNA: TGCGCCAGCAGCCAAGAGGTCCTTACAGGCTCGAACACCGGGGAGCTGTTTTTT.

This clonotype has only a few counts. The chain is built from TRBV5-8 and TRBJ1-2, with no clear D. There are 12 residues in the CDR3. V was pared by 3 bases and J by 8 bases, with 11 bases between. The germline CDR1 and CDR2 sequences are SGHTS and YDEGEE. In DNA, the CDR3 is TGTGCCAGCAGCTGGGAGTATGGAGGCTACACCTTC. As protein: CASSWEYGGYTF.

V is TRBV7-9 and J is TRBJ2-3, with 8 bases lining up with TRBD1. The CDR3 extends over 14 amino acids. V gave up 5 bases and J gave up 3 bases; unmatched junction bases: 4. Germline CDR1 SEHNR, CDR2 FQNEAQ (reference sequence). CDR3 bases: TGTGCCAGCAGCCAGACAGGGGTGACAGATACGCAGTATTTT. Its protein is CASSQTGVTDTQYF.